Given below is one T cell receptor (beta chain) in context. The target antigen is unknown. Clones were sequenced by immunoSEQ multiplex PCR, and TCRdb holds only the in-frame ones, with some missing. This table holds about 68,000 clones, almost 80% found once. This entry comes from a study of PD-1 blockade in mismatch repair-deficient tumors. The wider study: Patients had 12 mismatch repair-deficient cancer types, all previously treated and progressing. Study results and limitations: After pembrolizumab, tumor-resident clones rose rapidly, then generally contracted before radiologic responses.

Germline CDR1 MNHEY, CDR2 SVGAGI. J gave up 3 bases and V 6 bases, and 9 bases lay outside the gene matches. This CDR3 comprises 15 residues. All patients were mismatch repair deficient, assessed by either PCR or immunohistochemistry. The rearrangement joins TRBV6-5 to TRBJ2-3; 7 nucleotides match TRBD2. Sequenced material: peripheral blood, taken 2 weeks after starting pembrolizumab. The sequence came from an adult with mismatch repair-deficient cancer. CDR3 nucleotide sequence: TGTGCCAGCAGCCAGGGCGGGAGTAGGACAGATACGCAGTATTTT. Translation: CASSQGGSRTDTQYF.